This T cell receptor (beta chain) was obtained from a study of beta chain features in type 1 diabetes. Across the study: Patients shared similar age, gender and cell yields with healthy donors. Notes on the study in general: There was a moderate but significant shortening of TCRB CDR3s in all four CD4+ subsets of Type 1 diabetes patients. Resolution of whether HLA type affects TCRB rearrangement was not achieved here.

The germline V gene encodes CDR1 SGHNT and CDR2 YYREEE (reference sequence). The CDR3 is made up of 14 amino acids. Trimming shortened V by 6 bases and J by 5 bases, and 18 bases separated the two germline ends. Remarks on this clone: Its antigen remains unidentified.

Every sorted population was more than 98% pure. Since all of the isolated RNA was reverse transcribed, expressed TCRB transcripts were what got sequenced. Assay used: immunoSEQ multiplex PCR; TCRdb lists only in-frame clones, some missing. The sample yields more than 250,000 clones, more than 13% seen once. The chain uses TRBV5-4 and TRBJ2-7; D call uncertain. Sequencing was performed on naive CD4+ T cells from blood. This TCR came from a man aged 30-40 years with type 1 diabetes. CDR3 sequence reads: CASTPRENLHEQYF. The CDR3 DNA sequence: TGTGCCAGCACGCCTCGTGAGAATCTCCACGAGCAGTACTTC.